A single sample is the source of the 27 T cell receptor beta chains below, sequenced in a study of radiation and T cells in renal cell carcinoma. Documented treatment: treatment-naive control, cytoreductive nephrectomy. Repertoires were generated with immunoSEQ multiplex PCR, while TCRdb's copy carries only in-frame clones and drops some. The sample comprises 15,000 to 19,000 clones, around 58% of which are singletons, and approximately 10% rests with the top ten. The sample in question was tumor tissue, obtained from a patient whose treatment was nephrectomy without radiotherapy. These receptors were obtained from a man in his fifties with renal cell carcinoma.

The chain uses TRBV2 and TRBJ1-4; D is perhaps TRBD1 (6 bases). V was cut by 6 bases and J by 4 bases, with 12 bases left in between. The CDR3 covers 14 residues. Germline V CDR1 and CDR2: SNHLY, FYNNEI. Here the CDR3 DNA reads TGTGCCAGCAGCTTCGGACAGATTAATGAAAAACTGTTTTTT. As protein: CASSFGQINEKLFF.

V is TRBV28 and J is TRBJ1-5, with D perhaps TRBD1 (5 bases). In germline, CDR1 is MDHEN, CDR2 SYDVKM. This CDR3 is built from 12 residues. Trimming stripped 8 bases from V and 6 bases from J, with 11 bases between. CDR3 loop: CASLGGVQPQHF. The CDR3 bases are TGTGCCAGCCTGGGAGGGGTTCAGCCCCAGCATTTT.

Sample share makes this clone large. The chain is built from TRBV7-9 and TRBJ1-2; 7 nucleotides line up with TRBD1. J lost 4 bases, V lost 0 bases, and 8 bases had no gene match. CDR3 length: 16 amino acids. The germline V gene encodes CDR1 SEHNR and CDR2 FQNEAQ (reference sequence). The chain's CDR3 is CASSLAGQGETYGYTF. CDR3 bases: TGTGCCAGCAGCTTAGCAGGCCAGGGGGAAACCTATGGCTACACCTTC.

This clone occurred a few times. The V gene is TRBV28, the J gene TRBJ2-7; D is possibly TRBD1 (5 bases). Per germline, CDR1 MDHEN and CDR2 SYDVKM. The V end was cut by 6 bases, the J end by 0 bases, with 12 bases between. The CDR3 has 14 amino acids. DNA of the CDR3: TGTGCCAGCAGGCTAACAGGACCCTCCTACGAGCAGTACTTC. It translates to CASRLTGPSYEQYF.

The chain joins TRBV7-2 to TRBJ2-7, with D tentatively TRBD2 (6 bases). Germline CDR1 reads SGHTA; CDR2 reads FQGNSA. The CDR3 is 15 amino acids. With 0 bases removed from V and 5 bases from J, the gap between germline ends came to 14 bases. The CDR3 DNA is TGTGCCAGCAGCTTAGCACCGACTAGGGGCCACGAGCAGTACTTC. Translated, it gives CASSLAPTRGHEQYF.

The CDR3 DNA reads as TGTGCCAGCAGCTTAGGACTAGCGGGGTCTCAAAATGAGCAGTTCTTC. Protein sequence: CASSLGLAGSQNEQFF. This sequence joins TRBV7-2 and TRBJ2-1; 11 bases are shared with TRBD2. This CDR3 contains 16 residues. The V gene's germline CDR1 is SGHTA and CDR2 FQGNSA. J lost 7 bases, V lost 1 base, and 6 bases had no gene match.

Comment on this clone: The junction differs from germline at one of its ends, possibly a read error. In DNA form, the CDR3 reads TGCGCCAGCAGCCTAACCGGGACAGGATTCTTC. It specifies CASSLTGTGFF. The chain joins TRBV23-1 to TRBJ2-7, with TRBD1 identical over 8 bases. TRBV23-1 falls under the ORF class, with uncertain function. CDR3 size: 11 residues.

The chain links TRBV2 to TRBJ2-7; D not resolved. The CDR3 runs 14 residues. Trimming shortened V by 1 base and J by 2 bases, and 9 bases separated the two germline ends. Germline loops: CDR1 SNHLY, CDR2 FYNNEI. The CDR3 loop is CASSEEKETYEQYF. In DNA form, the CDR3 reads TGTGCCAGCAGTGAAGAGAAGGAAACCTACGAGCAGTACTTC.

The rearrangement links TRBV4-2 to TRBJ2-1, with D tentatively TRBD2 (6 bases). Germline V gives CDR1 LGHNA, CDR2 YNFKEQ. The V end was cut by 4 bases, the J end by 1 base, with 11 bases between. CDR3 size: 15 residues. CDR3 loop: CASSPPGDSYNEQFF. The CDR3 DNA reads as TGTGCCAGCAGCCCCCCGGGGGATTCCTACAATGAGCAGTTCTTC.

This clone appeared many times. This rearrangement joins TRBV19 to TRBJ1-2; D may be TRBD1 (6 bases). V lost 5 bases to trimming and J lost 7 bases, with 14 bases between them. This CDR3 has 13 residues. CDR1 is LNHDA and CDR2 is SQIVND in the germline V gene (reference sequence). The CDR3 protein is CASSATGTPGYTF. CDR3 nucleotides: TGTGCCAGTAGTGCCACAGGGACCCCTGGCTACACCTTC.

V and J are TRBV23-1 and TRBJ1-5; D may be TRBD1 (6 bases). TRBV23-1 is classed as an ORF, of uncertain function. The CDR3 spans 13 residues. Deletions cut 7 bases from V and 2 bases from J, with 9 bases between. CDR3 region: CASNPGGNQPQHF. Here the CDR3 DNA reads TGCGCCAGCAACCCAGGGGGCAATCAGCCCCAGCATTTT.

The rearrangement links TRBV9 to TRBJ1-1; 7 nucleotides agree with TRBD1. V shed 0 bases and J 9 bases; nucleotides not matched to a gene: 11. The germline V gene encodes CDR1 SGDLS and CDR2 YYNGEE. This CDR3 contains 15 residues. The CDR3 nucleotides read TGTGCCAGCAGCGTAGGCTTTGGGGACAGCCCTCAAGCTTTCTTT. Its protein is CASSVGFGDSPQAFF.

The J gene is TRBJ2-1, the V gene TRBV7-8; 9 bases align to TRBD2. With 1 base clipped from V and 3 bases from J, the junction kept 1 base outside the gene matches. The CDR3 length is 15 residues. The V gene's germline CDR1 is SGHVS and CDR2 FQNEAQ. In DNA, the CDR3 is TGTGCCAGCAGCTTAGGACTAGCGGTCTACAATGAGCAGTTCTTC. Amino acid sequence: CASSLGLAVYNEQFF.

The chain uses TRBV7-1 and TRBJ2-1, with 11 positions matching TRBD1. TRBV7-1 is given ORF status, its function remaining uncertain. The CDR3 has 16 amino acids. V dropped 6 bases and J dropped 6; count of bases not matched to a gene: 10. CDR3 in DNA: TGTGCCAGCAGTCTGTGGGACAGGGGGACCCTCAATGAGCAGTTCTTC. This translates into CASSLWDRGTLNEQFF.

This clone was counted a few times. The chain employs TRBV19 and TRBJ2-7; 11 bases are a match to TRBD1. Germline V gene data show CDR1 as LNHDA and CDR2 as SQIVND (reference sequence). The length of the CDR3 is 13 residues. Trimming took 5 bases from V and 4 from J; bases not matched to a gene: 1. The CDR3 loop is CASSGDRGYEQYF. CDR3 DNA sequence: TGTGCCAGTAGTGGGGACAGGGGGTACGAGCAGTACTTC.

The CDR3 protein is CASSVGQGYNEQFF. In nucleotides, the CDR3 is TGTGCCAGCAGCGTAGGACAGGGCTACAATGAGCAGTTCTTC. This chain uses TRBV9 with TRBJ2-1, with 7 bases lining up with TRBD1. The CDR3 loop spans 14 amino acids. The junction had 0 bases not matched to a gene; V was cut back by 0 bases and J by 3 bases. The germline CDR1 and CDR2 sequences are SGDLS and YYNGEE.

V usage is TRBV10-3 and J usage is TRBJ2-2; 10 bases line up with TRBD1. CDR1 ENHRY and CDR2 SYGVKD come from the germline V gene. Trimming cost V 6 bases and J 0 bases; bases outside gene matches: 4. The CDR3 has 16 residues. CDR3 residues: CAIREGQGPNTGELFF. The CDR3 DNA is TGTGCCATCAGAGAGGGACAGGGGCCGAACACCGGGGAGCTGTTTTTT.

This sequence joins TRBV7-9 and TRBJ1-4; D is unclear. Germline CDR1 reads SEHNR; CDR2 reads FQNEAQ (reference sequence). The ends were cut back, 7 bases at V and 0 bases at J, with 6 bases in the middle. The CDR3 runs 13 residues. The CDR3 DNA sequence: TGTGCCAGCACCGGGACAACTAATGAAAAACTGTTTTTT. Translating it yields CASTGTTNEKLFF.

The V call is TRBV5-1, the J call TRBJ1-6, with 8 bases that match TRBD1. The V gene's germline CDR1 is SGHRS and CDR2 YFSETQ. After removal of 4 bases from V and 7 bases from J, the junction contained 7 bases not matched to a gene. This CDR3 has 15 residues. CDR3 coding DNA: TGCGCCAGCAGCCTTAGGACAGGGCAGAATTCACCCCTCCACTTT. This encodes CASSLRTGQNSPLHF.

The chain has TRBV6-4 and TRBJ2-3; 9 nucleotides match TRBD1. This CDR3 comprises 16 residues. Germline V lookup: CDR1 MRHNA, CDR2 SNTAGT. The ends lost 4 bases at V and 4 bases at J; junction bases unmatched: 9. CDR3 nucleotide sequence: TGTGCCAGCAGTGCCGCCGGGGACAGGGTTGCAGATACGCAGTATTTT. Its translation is CASSAAGDRVADTQYF.

CDR3 DNA sequence: TGTGCCTGGAGTACCAGGTCCTACGAGCAGTACTTC. Translation: CAWSTRSYEQYF. The rearrangement joins TRBV30 to TRBJ2-7; D remains unclear. The V end was cut by 2 bases, the J end by 1 base, with 6 bases between. Germline CDR1 is GTSNPN and CDR2 is SVGIG (reference sequence). This CDR3 spans 12 amino acids.

In its sample, this clone was seen a few times. The CDR3 loop is CASSPTGPQETQYF. The CDR3 DNA is TGTGCCAGCAGTCCGACAGGGCCTCAAGAGACCCAGTACTTC. J is TRBJ2-5 and V is TRBV6-5; TRBD1 aligns across 7 bases. V dropped 5 bases and J dropped 2; count of bases not matched to a gene: 5. The CDR3 has 14 amino acids. The germline gives CDR1 MNHEY, CDR2 SVGAGI.

Only a few counts were recorded for this clone. The chain couples TRBV5-6 to TRBJ2-5; 10 nucleotides agree with TRBD1. Germline-derived CDR1 and CDR2 are SGHDT and YYEEEE. V gave up 4 bases and J gave up 7 bases; unmatched junction bases: 7. The CDR3 extends over 14 amino acids. The CDR3 DNA follows: TGTGCCAGCAGCACGGGACAGGGGTGGGGGACCCAGTACTTC. Amino acid sequence: CASSTGQGWGTQYF.

This clone has more than one count but fewer than ten. The V gene is TRBV5-6, the J gene TRBJ2-5; 10 bases map to TRBD1. The germline gives CDR1 SGHDT, CDR2 YYEEEE. V lost 4 bases, J lost 5 bases, and 2 bases stayed unmatched. The CDR3 sequence is 13 residues long. CDR3 in amino acids: CASSVTGGETQYF. The CDR3 region has the DNA TGTGCCAGCAGCGTGACAGGGGGCGAGACCCAGTACTTC.

This rearrangement joins TRBV20-1 to TRBJ2-7, with TRBD2 as a possible D gene (7 bases). The CDR3 extends over 11 amino acids. Germline CDR1 is DFQATT and CDR2 is SNEGSKA (reference sequence). Trimming left V 5 bases short and J 6 bases short, with 11 bases between. CDR3 sequence reads: CSASRGGEQYF. The CDR3 DNA reads as TGCAGTGCTTCGAGGGGGGGCGAGCAGTACTTC.

The rearrangement links TRBV12-5 to TRBJ1-4; D is uncertain. Germline-derived CDR1 and CDR2 are LGHNT and FRNRAP. V lost 6 bases to trimming and J lost 2 bases, with 13 bases between them. The CDR3 has 15 residues. The CDR3 sequence: CASGPVSPTNEKLFF. Here the CDR3 DNA reads TGTGCTAGTGGCCCGGTCAGTCCGACTAATGAAAAACTGTTTTTT.

The V call is TRBV28, the J call TRBJ2-7; D is perhaps TRBD2 (6 bases). Germline loops: CDR1 MDHEN, CDR2 SYDVKM. V dropped 2 bases and J dropped 6 bases, with 20 bases sitting between them. This CDR3 has 16 residues. CDR3 protein: CASSLSVGGGRSEQYF. The CDR3 DNA reads as TGTGCCAGCAGTTTAAGCGTCGGGGGAGGACGGTCCGAGCAGTACTTC.